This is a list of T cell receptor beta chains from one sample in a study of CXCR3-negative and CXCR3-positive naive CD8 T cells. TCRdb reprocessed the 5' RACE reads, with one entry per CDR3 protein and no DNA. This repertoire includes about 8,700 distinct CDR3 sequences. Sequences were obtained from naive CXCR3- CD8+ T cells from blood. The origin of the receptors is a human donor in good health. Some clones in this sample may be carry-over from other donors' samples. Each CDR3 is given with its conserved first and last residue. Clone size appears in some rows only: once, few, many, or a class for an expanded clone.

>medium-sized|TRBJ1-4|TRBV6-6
CASRQAFPNEKLFF
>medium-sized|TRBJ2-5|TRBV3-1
CASSQLSTDTGSEETQYF
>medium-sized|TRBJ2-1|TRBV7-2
CASSLGTSGSIEQFF
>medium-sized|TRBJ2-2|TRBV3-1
CASSLSRASGKPGELFF
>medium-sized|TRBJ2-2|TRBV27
CASGFTGVGELFF
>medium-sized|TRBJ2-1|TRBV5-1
CASSLEASGRGSEQFF
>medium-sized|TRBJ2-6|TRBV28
CASSPSGANVLTF
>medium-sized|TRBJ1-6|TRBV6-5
CASSYRDSYNSPLHF
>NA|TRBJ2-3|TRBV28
CASSLGGSTDTQYF
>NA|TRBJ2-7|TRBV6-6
CASSYPGQLTYEQYF
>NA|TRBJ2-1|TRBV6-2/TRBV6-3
CASSLGLYNEQFF
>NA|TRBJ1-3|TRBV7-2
CASRQGSGNTIYF
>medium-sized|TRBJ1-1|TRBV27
CASIPFGTGLNTEAFF
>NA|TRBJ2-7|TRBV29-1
CSVEGDSSSYEQYF
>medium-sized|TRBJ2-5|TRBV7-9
CASRLGGFPQETQYF
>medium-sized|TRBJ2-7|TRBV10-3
CAISESTSGSDEQYF
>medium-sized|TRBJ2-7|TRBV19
CASSAAGTDGYEQYF
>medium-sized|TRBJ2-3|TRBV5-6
CASSHGTDTQYF
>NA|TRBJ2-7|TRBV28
CASSVQGLGAHEQYF
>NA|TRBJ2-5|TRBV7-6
CASSLAAGQETQYF
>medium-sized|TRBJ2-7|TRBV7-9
CASSPGQTYEQYF
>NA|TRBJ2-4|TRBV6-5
CASSYSSVSGTSGRFNIQYF
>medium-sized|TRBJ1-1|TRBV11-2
CASSLGAGDEAFF
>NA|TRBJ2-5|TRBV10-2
CASSESNLLAGGREETQYF
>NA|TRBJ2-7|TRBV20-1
CSARLAGGNEQYF
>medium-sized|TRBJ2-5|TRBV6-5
CASSYSDSTQETQYF
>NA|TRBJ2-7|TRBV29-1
CSVESGTGYSYEQYF
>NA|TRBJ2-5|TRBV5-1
CATFFAETQYF
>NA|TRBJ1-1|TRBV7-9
CASSPRTGGETEAFF
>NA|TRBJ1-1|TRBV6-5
CASSYKLMNTEAFF
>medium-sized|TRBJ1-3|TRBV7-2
CASSLEGSGNTIYF